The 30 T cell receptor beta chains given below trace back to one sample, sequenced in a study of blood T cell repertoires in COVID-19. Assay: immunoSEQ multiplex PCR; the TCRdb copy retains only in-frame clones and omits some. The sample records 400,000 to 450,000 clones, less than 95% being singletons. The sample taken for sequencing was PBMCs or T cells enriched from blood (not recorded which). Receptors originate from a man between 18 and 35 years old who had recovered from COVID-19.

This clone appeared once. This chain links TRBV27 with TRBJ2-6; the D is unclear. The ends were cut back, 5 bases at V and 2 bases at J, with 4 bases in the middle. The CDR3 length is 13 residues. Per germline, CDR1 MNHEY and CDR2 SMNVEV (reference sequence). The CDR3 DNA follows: TGTGCCAGCAGTCCCACTGGGGCCAACGTCCTGACTTTC. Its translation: CASSPTGANVLTF. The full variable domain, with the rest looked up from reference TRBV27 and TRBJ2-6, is EAQVTQNPRYLITVTGKKLTVTCSQNMNHEYMSWYRQDPGLGLRQIYYSMNVEVTDKGDVPEGYKVSRKEKRNFPLILESPSPNQTSLYFCASSPTGANVLTFGAGSRLTVL.

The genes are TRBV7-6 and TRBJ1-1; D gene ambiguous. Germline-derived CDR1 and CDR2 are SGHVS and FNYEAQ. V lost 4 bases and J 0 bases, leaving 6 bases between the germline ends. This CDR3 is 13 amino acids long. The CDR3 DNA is TGTGCCAGCAGCTCGGGAGTGAACACTGAAGCTTTCTTT. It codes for CASSSGVNTEAFF.

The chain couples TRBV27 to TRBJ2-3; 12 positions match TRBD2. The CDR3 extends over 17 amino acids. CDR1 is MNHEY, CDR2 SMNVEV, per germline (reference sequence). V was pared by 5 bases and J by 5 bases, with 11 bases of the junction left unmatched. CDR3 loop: CASSRGTSGRIVDTQYF. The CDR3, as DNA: TGTGCCAGCAGTCGGGGGACTAGCGGGCGTATCGTAGATACGCAGTATTTT.

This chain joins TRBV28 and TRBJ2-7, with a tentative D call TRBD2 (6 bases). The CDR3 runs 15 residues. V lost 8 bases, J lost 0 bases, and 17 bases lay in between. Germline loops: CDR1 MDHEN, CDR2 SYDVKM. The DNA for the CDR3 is TGTGCCAGCGAGACCGGGACTCCGAGCTCCTACGAGCAGTACTTC. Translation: CASETGTPSSYEQYF.

The CDR3 DNA reads TGTGCCAGCAGAGAACAAAGCAATCAGCCCCAGCATTTT. Residues: CASREQSNQPQHF. The genes are TRBV12-3 or TRBV12-4 and TRBJ1-5; no clear D gene. This CDR3 spans 13 amino acids. V was cut by 6 bases and J by 1 base, with 7 bases left in between.

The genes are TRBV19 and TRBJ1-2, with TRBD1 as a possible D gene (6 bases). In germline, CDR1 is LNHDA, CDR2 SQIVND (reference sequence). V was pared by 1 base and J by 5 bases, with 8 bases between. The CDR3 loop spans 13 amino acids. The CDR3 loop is CASSIGRGYGYTF. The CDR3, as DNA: TGTGCCAGTAGTATAGGAAGGGGGTATGGCTACACCTTC.

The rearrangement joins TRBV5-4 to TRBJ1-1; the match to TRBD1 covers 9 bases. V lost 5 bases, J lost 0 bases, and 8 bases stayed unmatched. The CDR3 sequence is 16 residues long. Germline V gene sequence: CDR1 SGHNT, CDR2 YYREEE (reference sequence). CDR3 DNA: TGTGCCAGCAGGCCGGGACAGGGCTTCATGAACACTGAAGCTTTCTTT. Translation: CASRPGQGFMNTEAFF.

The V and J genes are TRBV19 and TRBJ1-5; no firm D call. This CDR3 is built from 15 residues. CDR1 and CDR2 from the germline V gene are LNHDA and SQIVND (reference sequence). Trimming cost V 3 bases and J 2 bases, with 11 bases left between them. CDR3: CASSIYSMGNQPQHF. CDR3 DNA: TGTGCCAGTAGTATCTACAGTATGGGCAATCAGCCCCAGCATTTT.

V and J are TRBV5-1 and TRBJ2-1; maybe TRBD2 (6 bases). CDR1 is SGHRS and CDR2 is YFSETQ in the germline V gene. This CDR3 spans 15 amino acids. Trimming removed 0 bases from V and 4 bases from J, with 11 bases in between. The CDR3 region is CASSLAPGVYNEQFF. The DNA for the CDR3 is TGCGCCAGCAGCTTGGCCCCGGGGGTTTACAATGAGCAGTTCTTC.

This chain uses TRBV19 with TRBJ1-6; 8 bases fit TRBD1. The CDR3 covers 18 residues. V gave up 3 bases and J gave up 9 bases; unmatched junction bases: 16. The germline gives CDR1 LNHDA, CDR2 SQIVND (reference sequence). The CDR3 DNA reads TGTGCCAGTAGTATGGCGGTCCCCGGGACAGGCAGAAGTTCACCCCTCCACTTT. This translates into CASSMAVPGTGRSSPLHF.

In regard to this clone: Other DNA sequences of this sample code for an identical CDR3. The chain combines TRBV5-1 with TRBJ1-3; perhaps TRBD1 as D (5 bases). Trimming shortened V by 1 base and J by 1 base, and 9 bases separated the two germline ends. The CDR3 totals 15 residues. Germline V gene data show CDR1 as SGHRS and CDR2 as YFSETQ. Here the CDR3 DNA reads TGCGCCAGCAGCTTGCAGGGCTCGTCTGGAAACACCATATATTTT. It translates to CASSLQGSSGNTIYF.

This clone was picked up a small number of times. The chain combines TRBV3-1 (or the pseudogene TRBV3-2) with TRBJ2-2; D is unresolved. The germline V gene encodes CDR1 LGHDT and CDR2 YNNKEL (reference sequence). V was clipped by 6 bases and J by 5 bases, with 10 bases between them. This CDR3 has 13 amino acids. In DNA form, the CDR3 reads TGTGCCAGCAGTCTCTTAGCAACCGGGGAGCTGTTTTTT. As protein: CASSLLATGELFF.

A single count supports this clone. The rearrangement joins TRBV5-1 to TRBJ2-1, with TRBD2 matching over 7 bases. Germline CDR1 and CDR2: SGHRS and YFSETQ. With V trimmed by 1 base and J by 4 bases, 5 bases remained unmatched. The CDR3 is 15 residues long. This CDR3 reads CASSLLSSGYNEQFF. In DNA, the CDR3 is TGCGCCAGCAGCTTGTTGTCTAGCGGATACAATGAGCAGTTCTTC.

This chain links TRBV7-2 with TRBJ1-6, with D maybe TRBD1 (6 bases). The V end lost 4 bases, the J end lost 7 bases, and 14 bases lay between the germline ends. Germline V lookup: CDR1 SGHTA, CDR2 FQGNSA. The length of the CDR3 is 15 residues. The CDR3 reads CASSSGTQHNSPLHF. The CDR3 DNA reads TGTGCCAGCAGCTCCGGGACACAACACAATTCACCCCTCCACTTT.

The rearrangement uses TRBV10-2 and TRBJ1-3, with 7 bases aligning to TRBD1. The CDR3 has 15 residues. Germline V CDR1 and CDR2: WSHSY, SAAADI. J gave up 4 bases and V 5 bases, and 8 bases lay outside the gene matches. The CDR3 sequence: CASSPAQGSGNTIYF. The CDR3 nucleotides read TGCGCCAGCAGTCCAGCACAGGGGTCCGGAAACACCATATATTTT.

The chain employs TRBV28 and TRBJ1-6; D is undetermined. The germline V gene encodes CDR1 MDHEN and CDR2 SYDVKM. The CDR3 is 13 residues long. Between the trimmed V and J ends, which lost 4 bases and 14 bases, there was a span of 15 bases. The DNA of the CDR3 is TGTGCCAGCAGTTCCGGAAGCTATCGGGCCCTCCACTTT. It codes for CASSSGSYRALHF.

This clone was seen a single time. The CDR3 DNA follows: TGTGCCAGCACCTTAACATCGAACACTGAAGCTTTCTTT. Translation gives CASTLTSNTEAFF. The V gene is TRBV12-3 or TRBV12-4, the J gene TRBJ1-1; D gene unclear. This CDR3 contains 13 residues. Trimming stripped 7 bases from V and 1 base from J, with 10 bases between.

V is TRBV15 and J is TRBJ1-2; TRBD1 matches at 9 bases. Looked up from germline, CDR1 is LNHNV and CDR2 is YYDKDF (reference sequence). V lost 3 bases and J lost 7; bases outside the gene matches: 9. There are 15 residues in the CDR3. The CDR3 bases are TGTGCCACCAGCAGGCCGGGACAGGGCTCGGGTGGCTACACCTTC. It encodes CATSRPGQGSGGYTF.

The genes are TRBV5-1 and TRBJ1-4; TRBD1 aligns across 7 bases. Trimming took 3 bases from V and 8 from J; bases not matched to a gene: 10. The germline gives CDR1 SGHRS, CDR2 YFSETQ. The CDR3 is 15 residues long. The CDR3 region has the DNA TGCGCCAGCAGCTCCCAGGGGGGCCCTGGGGAAAAACTGTTTTTT. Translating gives CASSSQGGPGEKLFF. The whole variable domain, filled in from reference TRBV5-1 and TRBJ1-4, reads KAGVTQTPRYLIKTRGQQVTLSCSPISGHRSVSWYQQTPGQGLQFLFEYFSETQRNKGNFPGRFSGRQFSNSRSEMNVSTLELGDSALYLCASSSQGGPGEKLFFGSGTQLSVL.

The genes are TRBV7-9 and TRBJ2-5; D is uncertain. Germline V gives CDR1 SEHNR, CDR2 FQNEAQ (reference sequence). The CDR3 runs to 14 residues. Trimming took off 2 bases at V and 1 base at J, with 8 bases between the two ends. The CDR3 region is CASSLNLGQETQYF. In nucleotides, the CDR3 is TGTGCCAGCAGCTTAAACCTAGGCCAAGAGACCCAGTACTTC.

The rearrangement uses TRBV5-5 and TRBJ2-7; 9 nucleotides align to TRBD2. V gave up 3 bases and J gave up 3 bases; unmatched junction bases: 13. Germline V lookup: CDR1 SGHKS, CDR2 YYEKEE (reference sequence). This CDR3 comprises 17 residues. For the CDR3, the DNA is TGTGCCAGCAGCTCGGAACTTAGCGGGAGCTCTTTCTACGAGCAGTACTTC. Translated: CASSSELSGSSFYEQYF. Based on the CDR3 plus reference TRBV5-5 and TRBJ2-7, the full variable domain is DAGVTQSPTHLIKTRGQQVTLRCSPISGHKSVSWYQQVLGQGPQFIFQYYEKEERGRGNFPDRFSARQFPNYSSELNVNALLLGDSALYLCASSSELSGSSFYEQYFGPGTRLTVT.

In DNA, the CDR3 is TGCGCCAGCAGCCATCCTGTACAGAGCTATGGCTACACCTTC. This sequence encodes CASSHPVQSYGYTF. The chain recombines TRBV4-1 with TRBJ1-2; D uncertain. This CDR3 has 14 residues. Germline V gives CDR1 MGHRA, CDR2 YSYEKL. Trimming stripped 3 bases from V and 4 bases from J, with 12 bases between.

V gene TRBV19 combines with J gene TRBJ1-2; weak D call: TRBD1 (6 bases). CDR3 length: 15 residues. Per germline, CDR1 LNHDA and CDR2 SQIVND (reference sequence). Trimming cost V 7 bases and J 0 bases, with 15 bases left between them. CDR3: CASNPMAGANYGYTF. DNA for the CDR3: TGTGCCAGTAACCCTATGGCAGGGGCTAACTATGGCTACACCTTC. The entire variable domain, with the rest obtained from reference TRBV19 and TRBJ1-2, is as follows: DGGITQSPKYLFRKEGQNVTLSCEQNLNHDAMYWYRQDPGQGLRLIYYSQIVNDFQKGDIAEGYSVSREKKESFPLTVTSAQKNPTAFYLCASNPMAGANYGYTFGSGTRLTVV.

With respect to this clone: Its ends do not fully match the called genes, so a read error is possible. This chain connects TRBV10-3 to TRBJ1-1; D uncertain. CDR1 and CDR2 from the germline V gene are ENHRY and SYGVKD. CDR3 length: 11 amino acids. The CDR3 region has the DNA TGTGCCATCAGTGAGTCGTGGCCGCCAATCTTT. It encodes CAISESWPPIF.

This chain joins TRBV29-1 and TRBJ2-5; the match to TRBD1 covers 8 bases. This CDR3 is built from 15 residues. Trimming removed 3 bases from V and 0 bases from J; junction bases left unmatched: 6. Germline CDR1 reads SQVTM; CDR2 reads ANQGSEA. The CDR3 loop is CSVEGQVKDQETQYF. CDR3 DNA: TGCAGCGTTGAGGGACAGGTAAAGGACCAAGAGACCCAGTACTTC.

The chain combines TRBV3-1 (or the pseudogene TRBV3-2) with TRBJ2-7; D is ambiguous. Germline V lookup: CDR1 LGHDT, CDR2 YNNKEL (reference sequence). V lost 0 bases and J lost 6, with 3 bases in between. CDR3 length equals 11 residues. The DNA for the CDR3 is TGTGCCAGCAGCCAAGATCGCGAGCAGTACTTC. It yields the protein CASSQDREQYF.

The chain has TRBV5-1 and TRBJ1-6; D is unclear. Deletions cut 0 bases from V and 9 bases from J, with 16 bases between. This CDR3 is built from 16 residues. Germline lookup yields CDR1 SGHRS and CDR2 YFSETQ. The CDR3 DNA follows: TGCGCCAGCAGCTTGGTTTTTCGGGGTATGGGTTCACCCCTCCACTTT. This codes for CASSLVFRGMGSPLHF.

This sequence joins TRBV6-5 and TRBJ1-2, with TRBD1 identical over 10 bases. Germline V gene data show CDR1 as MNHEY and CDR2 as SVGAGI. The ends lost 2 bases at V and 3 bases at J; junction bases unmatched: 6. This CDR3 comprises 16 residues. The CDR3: CASSYRGTGDYYGYTF. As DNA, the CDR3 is TGTGCCAGCAGTTACCGCGGGACAGGGGATTACTATGGCTACACCTTC.

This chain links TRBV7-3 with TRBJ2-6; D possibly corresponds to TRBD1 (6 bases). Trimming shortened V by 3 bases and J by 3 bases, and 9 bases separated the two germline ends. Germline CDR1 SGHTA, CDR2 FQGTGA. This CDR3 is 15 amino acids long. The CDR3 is CASSLTGRGANVLTF. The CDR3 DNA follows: TGTGCCAGCAGCTTGACAGGACGTGGGGCCAACGTCCTGACTTTC.

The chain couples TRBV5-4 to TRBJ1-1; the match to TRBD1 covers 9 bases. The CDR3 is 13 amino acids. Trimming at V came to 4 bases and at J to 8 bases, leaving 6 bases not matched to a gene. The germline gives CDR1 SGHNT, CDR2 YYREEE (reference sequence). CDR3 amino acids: CASSLTGGYEAFF. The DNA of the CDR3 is TGTGCCAGCAGCCTAACAGGGGGCTACGAAGCTTTCTTT.